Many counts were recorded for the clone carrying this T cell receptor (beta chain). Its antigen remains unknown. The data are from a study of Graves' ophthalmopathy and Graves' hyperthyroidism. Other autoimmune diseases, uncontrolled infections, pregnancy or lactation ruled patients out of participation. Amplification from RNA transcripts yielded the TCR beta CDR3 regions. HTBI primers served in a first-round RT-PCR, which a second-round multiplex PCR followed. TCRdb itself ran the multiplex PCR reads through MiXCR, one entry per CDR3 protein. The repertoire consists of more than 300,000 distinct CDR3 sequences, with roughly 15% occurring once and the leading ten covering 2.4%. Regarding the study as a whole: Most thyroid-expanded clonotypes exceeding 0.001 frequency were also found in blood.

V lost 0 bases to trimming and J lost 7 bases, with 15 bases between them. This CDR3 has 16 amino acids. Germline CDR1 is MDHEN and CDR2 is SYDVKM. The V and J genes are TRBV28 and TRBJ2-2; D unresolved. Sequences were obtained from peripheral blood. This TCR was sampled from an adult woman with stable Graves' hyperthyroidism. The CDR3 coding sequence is TGTGCCAGCAGTTTATGCCAGTCTAAGGCCAGCGGGGAGCTGTTTTTT. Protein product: CASSLCQSKASGELFF.